This TCR beta chain was documented in a study of identical twins. The sample holds many counts of this clonotype. Antigen specificity is unknown. CDR3 length equals 16 residues. V lost 3 bases, J lost 0 bases, and 11 bases lay in between. TCRdb reanalysed the 5' RACE reads using MiXCR and keeps one entry per CDR3 protein. The sample lists about 700,000 distinct CDR3 sequences, 8.6% seen once, with approximately 0.89% in the top ten. Whole-study results and caveats: The degree of excess twin sharing was weaker in beta out-of-frame sequences.

A further study also used this sample, focusing on yellow fever vaccine responses in identical twins. As that report states: Reportedly, the T cell response mounted by twins to vaccine seemed partly convergent, partly personalized.

The origin of this receptor is a woman between 18 and 29 years old in good health. The material sequenced was PBMCs. V usage is TRBV12-3 or TRBV12-4 and J usage is TRBJ2-2; possibly TRBD1 for D (6 bases). The CDR3 sequence: CASSFIQGANTGELFF. The CDR3 region has the DNA TGTGCCAGCAGTTTTATACAGGGCGCGAACACCGGGGAGCTGTTTTTT.